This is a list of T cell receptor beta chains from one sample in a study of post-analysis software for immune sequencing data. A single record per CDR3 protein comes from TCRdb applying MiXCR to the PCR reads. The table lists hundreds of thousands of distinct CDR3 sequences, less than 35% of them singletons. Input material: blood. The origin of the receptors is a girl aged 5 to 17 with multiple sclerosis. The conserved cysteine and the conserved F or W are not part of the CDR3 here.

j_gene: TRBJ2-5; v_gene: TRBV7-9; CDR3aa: ASSVTSGKTQY
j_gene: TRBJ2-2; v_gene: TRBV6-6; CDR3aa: ASSYSGARTGELF
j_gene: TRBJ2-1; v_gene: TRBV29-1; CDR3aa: SAGGSYNEQF
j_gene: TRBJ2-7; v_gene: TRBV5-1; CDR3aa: ASSFRDRFYEQY
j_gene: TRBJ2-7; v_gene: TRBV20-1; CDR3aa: SARDTGLANEQY
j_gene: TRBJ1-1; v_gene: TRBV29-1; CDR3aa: SVEDRARGRNPGLEAF
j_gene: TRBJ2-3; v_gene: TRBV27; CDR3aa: ASSLIADSDTQY
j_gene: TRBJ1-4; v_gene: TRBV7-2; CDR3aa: ASSLGSGLGKLF
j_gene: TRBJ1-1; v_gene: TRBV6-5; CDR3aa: ASSYSPGFTEAF
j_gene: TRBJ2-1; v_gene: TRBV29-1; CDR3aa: SVESGDSYNEQF
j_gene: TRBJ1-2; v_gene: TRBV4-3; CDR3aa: ASSQDQRTTNYGYT
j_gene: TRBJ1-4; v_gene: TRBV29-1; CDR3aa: SVTAPPREKLF
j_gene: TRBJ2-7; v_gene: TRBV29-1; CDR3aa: SGLGTGKTVYEQY
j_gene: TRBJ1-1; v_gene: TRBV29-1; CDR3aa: SVREVGTEAF
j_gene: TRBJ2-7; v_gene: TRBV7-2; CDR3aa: ASSLVGGAGNHEQY
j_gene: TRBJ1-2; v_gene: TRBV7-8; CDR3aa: ASSSGGTGFINYGYT
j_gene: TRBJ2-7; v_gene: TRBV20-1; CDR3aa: SARGLGREYEQY
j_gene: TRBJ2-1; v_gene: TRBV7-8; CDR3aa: ASSALTRWEQF
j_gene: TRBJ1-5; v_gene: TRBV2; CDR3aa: ASTSPNGGEQPQH
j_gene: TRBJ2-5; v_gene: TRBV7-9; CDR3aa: ASSFPGVQETQY
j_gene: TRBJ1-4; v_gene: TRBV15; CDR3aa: ATSRADRTYEEKLF
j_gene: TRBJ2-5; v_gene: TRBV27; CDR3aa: ASSFRENQETQY
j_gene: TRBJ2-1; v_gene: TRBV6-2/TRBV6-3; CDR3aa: ASRDRDGYNEQF
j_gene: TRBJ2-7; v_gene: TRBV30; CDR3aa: AWSLTGLSSYEQY